This T cell receptor beta chain emerged from a study of control samples from healthy donors and cancer patients. V was clipped by 1 base and J by 4 bases, with 16 bases between them. The CDR3 loop spans 16 amino acids. Per germline, CDR1 SGHVS and CDR2 FQNEAQ. The protocol was immunoSEQ multiplex PCR, while the TCRdb copy is restricted to in-frame clones and leaves out a portion. The table shows fewer than 200,000 clones, with 85% to 90% occurring only once. This TCR derives from a woman aged 45-65 years in good health. The rearrangement joins TRBV7-8 to TRBJ1-1; a possible D gene is TRBD1 (6 bases). Specimen: blood. CDR3 protein: CASSLGGRGIGTEAFF. The CDR3 nucleotides are TGTGCCAGCAGCTTAGGGGGGCGGGGGATCGGCACTGAAGCTTTCTTT.